The clone carrying this T cell receptor beta chain was counted at least ten times. The data derive from a study of human T cells and chemical hapten exposure. Across the whole study: Epicutaneous patch tests delivered 0.01% DPC to the upper back, with evaluation at 6 days.

Described time point: patch test 2, 6 weeks after DPC sensitization. Documented treatment: therapeutic diphenylcyclopropenone sensitization with weekly scalp DPC. TCRdb reprocessed the RACE reads with MiXCR, giving one entry per CDR3 protein. The sample contains some 99,000 distinct CDR3 sequences, roughly a tenth of which appear only once. V lost 5 bases and J lost 0, with 17 bases in between. The CDR3 has 17 amino acids. This chain uses TRBV12-3 or TRBV12-4 with TRBJ2-4, with unresolved D. This TCR derives from a woman between 40 and 50 years old with alopecia areata. Some clones in this sample may be carry-over from other donors' samples. The input for sequencing was whole blood, taken in connection with sensitization to the hapten diphenylcyclopropenone (DPC). CDR3 nucleotides: TGTGCCAGCAGTCTAACCGGGCTTATCTTAGCCAAAAACATTCAGTACTTC. Translation gives CASSLTGLILAKNIQYF.